This TCR beta chain was observed in a study of metastatic and nonmetastatic thyroid tumors. Study-wide background: Repertoires were compared across blood and tumor or nodule tissue from malignant and benign thyroid patients.

In the original processing: Clinicopathological groups of papillary thyroid cancer showed CDR3 differences that were used to build a distant-metastasis classifier. TCRdb re-analyzed the PCR reads through MiXCR. Here the V and J calls rest on TCRdb's processing, not on the authors' analysis. The sample holds roughly 28,000 clones, roughly 15% seen once. CDR3 length: 13 residues. CDR1 MNHEY and CDR2 SMNVEV come from the germline V gene (reference sequence). The ends were cut back, 1 base at V and 5 bases at J, with 8 bases in the middle. Thyroid surgery had not been preceded by any treatment in any patient. Overall study findings and caveats: Compared with benign nodules, malignant thyroid tumors were reported to have significantly higher TCR beta diversity in both blood and tumor.

This clone was found a few times. Its antigen is unknown. The chain carries TRBV27 and TRBJ1-1, with D uncertain. The clonotype originates from a female donor with papillary thyroid cancer or a benign thyroid nodule (not recorded which). Some clones in this sample may be carry-over from other donors' samples. Input material: blood. Here the CDR3 reads CASSLFRLTEAFF. For the CDR3, the DNA is TGTGCCAGCAGTTTATTTCGGCTTACTGAAGCTTTCTTT.